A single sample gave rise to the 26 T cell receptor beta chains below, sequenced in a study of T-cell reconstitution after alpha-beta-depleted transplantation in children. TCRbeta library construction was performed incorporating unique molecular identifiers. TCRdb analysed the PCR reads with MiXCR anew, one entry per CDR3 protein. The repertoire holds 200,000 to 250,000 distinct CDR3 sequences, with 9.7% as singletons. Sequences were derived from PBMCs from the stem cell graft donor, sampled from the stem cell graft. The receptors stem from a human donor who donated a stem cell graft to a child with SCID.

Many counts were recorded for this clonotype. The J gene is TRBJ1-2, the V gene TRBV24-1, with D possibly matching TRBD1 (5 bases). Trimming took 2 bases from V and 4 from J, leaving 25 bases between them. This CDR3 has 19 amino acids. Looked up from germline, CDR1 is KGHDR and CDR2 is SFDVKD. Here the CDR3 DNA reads TGTGCCACCAGTGATTCCGGGGGACCTCAGTCCAGACCGCCCTATGGCTACACCTTC. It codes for CATSDSGGPQSRPPYGYTF.

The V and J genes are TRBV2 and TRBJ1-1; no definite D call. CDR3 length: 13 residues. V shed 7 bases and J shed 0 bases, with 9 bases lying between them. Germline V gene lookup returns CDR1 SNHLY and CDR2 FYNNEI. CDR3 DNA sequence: TGTGCCAGCAAGAAGACAATGAACACTGAAGCTTTCTTT. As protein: CASKKTMNTEAFF.

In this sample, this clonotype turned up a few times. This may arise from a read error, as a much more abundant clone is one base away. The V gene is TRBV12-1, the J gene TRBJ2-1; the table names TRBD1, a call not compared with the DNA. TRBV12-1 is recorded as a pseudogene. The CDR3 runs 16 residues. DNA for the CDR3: TGTGCCAGCAGCCCTGGGGGGACCCGCTCCTACAATGAGCAGTTCTTC. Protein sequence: CASSPGGTRSYNEQFF.

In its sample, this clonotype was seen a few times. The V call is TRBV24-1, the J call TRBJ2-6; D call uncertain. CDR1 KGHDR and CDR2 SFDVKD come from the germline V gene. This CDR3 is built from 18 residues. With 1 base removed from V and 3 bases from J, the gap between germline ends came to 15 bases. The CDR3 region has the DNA TGTGCCACCAGTGATTTAAGTTCTGCTGATGGTGGGGCCAACGTCCTGACTTTC. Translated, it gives CATSDLSSADGGANVLTF.

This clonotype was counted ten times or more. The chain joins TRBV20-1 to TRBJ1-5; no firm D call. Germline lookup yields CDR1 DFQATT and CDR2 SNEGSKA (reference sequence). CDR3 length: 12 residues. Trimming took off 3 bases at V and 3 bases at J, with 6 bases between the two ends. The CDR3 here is CSASLYNQPQHF. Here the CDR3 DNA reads TGCAGTGCTAGTTTATACAATCAGCCCCAGCATTTT.

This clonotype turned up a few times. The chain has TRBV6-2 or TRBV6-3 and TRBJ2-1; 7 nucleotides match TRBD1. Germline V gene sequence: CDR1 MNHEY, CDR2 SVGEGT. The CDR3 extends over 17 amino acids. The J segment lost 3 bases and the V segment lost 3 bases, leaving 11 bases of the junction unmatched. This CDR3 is CASSYPEGATNYNEQFF. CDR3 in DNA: TGTGCCAGCAGTTATCCCGAGGGGGCGACGAACTACAATGAGCAGTTCTTC.

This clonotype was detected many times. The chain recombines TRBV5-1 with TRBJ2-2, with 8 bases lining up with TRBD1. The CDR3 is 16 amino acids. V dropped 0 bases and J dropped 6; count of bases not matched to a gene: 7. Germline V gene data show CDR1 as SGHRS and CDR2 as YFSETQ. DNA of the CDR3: TGCGCCAGCAGCTTGGACTCCAGGACAGGGTCCGGGGAGCTGTTTTTT. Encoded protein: CASSLDSRTGSGELFF.

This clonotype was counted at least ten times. The CDR3 bases are TGTGCCAGCAGCTCGCGCGAATACAGGGGTGGTAATCAGCCCCAGCATTTT. This sequence encodes CASSSREYRGGNQPQHF. V gene TRBV7-2 combines with J gene TRBJ1-5, with 7 bases lining up with TRBD1. The V and J ends lost 4 bases and 4 bases, in that order; junction bases with no gene match: 13. The CDR3 runs 17 residues. Looked up from germline, CDR1 is SGHTA and CDR2 is FQGNSA.

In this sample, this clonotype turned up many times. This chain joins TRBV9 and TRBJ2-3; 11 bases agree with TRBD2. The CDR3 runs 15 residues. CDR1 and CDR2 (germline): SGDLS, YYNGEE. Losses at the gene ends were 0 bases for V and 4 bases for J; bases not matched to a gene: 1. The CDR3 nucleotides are TGTGCCAGCAGCGTAGGTAGCGGGGGGGCAGATACGCAGTATTTT. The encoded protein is CASSVGSGGADTQYF.

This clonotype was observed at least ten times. Written as DNA, the CDR3 is TGCAGTGCTAGAGATGGACGGGAAACGAGCACAGATACGCAGTATTTT. Translating it yields CSARDGRETSTDTQYF. The genes are TRBV20-1 and TRBJ2-3, with TRBD2 as a possible D gene (5 bases). CDR1 DFQATT and CDR2 SNEGSKA come from the germline V gene (reference sequence). There are 16 residues in the CDR3. Trimming removed 0 bases at V and 0 bases at J, with 13 bases between.

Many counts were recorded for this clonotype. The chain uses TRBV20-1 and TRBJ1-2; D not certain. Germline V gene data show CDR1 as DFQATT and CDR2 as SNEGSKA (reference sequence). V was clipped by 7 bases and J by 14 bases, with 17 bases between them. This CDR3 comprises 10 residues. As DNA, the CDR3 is TGCAGTGTTGCCGTCGGGTACTTTACCTTC. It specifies CSVAVGYFTF.

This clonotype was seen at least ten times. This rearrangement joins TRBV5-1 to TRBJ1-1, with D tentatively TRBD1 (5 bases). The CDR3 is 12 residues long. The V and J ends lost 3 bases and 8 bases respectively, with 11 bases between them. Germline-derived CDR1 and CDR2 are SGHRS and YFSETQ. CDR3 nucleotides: TGCGCCAGCAGCTGGACGGGGGGAGAAGCTTTCTTT. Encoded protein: CASSWTGGEAFF.

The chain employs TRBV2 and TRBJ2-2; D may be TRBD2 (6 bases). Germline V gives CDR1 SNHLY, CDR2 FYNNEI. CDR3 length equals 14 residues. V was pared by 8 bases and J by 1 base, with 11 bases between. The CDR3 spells CASVGLVNTGELFF. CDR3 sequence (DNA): TGTGCCAGCGTGGGACTGGTGAACACCGGGGAGCTGTTTTTT.

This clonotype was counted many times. CDR3 DNA: TGTGCCAGCAGCTTAAGGTGGGGGGATGGCTACACCTTC. Its protein is CASSLRWGDGYTF. The rearrangement uses TRBV7-2 and TRBJ1-2; perhaps TRBD1 as D (5 bases). Germline V CDR1 and CDR2: SGHTA, FQGNSA. This CDR3 region has 13 residues. Deletions cut 2 bases from V and 6 bases from J, with 10 bases between.

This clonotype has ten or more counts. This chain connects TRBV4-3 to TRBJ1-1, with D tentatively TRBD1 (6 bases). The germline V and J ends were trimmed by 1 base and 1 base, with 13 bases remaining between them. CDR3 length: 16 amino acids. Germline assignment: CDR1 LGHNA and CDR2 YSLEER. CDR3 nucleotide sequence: TGCGCCAGCAGCCAAGGGGGGCAGACCAGGAACACTGAAGCTTTCTTT. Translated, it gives CASSQGGQTRNTEAFF.

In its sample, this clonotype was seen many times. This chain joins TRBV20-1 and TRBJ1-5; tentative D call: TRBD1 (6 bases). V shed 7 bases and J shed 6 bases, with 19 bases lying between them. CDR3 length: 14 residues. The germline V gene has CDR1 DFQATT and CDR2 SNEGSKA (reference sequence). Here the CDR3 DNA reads TGCAGTGGTACTTCCAGGGGCGCCGGTCAGCCCCAGCATTTT. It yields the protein CSGTSRGAGQPQHF.

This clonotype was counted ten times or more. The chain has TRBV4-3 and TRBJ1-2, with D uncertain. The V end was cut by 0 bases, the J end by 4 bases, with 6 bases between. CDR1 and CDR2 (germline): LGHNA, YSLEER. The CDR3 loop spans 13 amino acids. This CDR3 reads CASSQDGVYGYTF. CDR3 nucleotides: TGCGCCAGCAGCCAAGATGGAGTCTATGGCTACACCTTC.

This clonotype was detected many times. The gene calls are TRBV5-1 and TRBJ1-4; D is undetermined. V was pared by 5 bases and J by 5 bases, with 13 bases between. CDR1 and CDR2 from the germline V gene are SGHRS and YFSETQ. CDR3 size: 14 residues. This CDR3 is CASRSRGSNEKLFF. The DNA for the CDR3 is TGCGCCAGCAGGTCTCGGGGTTCGAATGAAAAACTGTTTTTT.

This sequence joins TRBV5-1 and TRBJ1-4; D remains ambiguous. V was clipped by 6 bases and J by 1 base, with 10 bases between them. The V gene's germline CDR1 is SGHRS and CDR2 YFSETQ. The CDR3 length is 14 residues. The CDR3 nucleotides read TGCGCCAGCAAGCTGTCCAGAACTAATGAAAAACTGTTTTTT. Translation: CASKLSRTNEKLFF.

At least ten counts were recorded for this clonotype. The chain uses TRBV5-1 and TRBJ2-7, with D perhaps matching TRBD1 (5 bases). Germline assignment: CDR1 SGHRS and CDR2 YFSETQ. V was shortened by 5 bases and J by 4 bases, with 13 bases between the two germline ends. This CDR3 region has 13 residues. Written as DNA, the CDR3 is TGCGCCAGCAGTCCTGGACACTTGTACGAGCAGTACTTC. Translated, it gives CASSPGHLYEQYF.

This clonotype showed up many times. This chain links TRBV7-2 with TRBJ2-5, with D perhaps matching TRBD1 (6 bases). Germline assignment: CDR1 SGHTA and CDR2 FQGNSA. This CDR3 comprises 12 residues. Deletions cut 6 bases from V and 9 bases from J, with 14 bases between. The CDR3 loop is CASSPNRVSQYF. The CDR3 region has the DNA TGTGCCAGCAGTCCCAACAGGGTCTCCCAGTACTTC. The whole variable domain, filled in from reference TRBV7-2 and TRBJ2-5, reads GAGVSQSPSNKVTEKGKDVELRCDPISGHTALYWYRQSLGQGLEFLIYFQGNSAPDKSGLPSDRFSAERTGGSVSTLTIQRTQQEDSAVYLCASSPNRVSQYFGPGTRLLVL.

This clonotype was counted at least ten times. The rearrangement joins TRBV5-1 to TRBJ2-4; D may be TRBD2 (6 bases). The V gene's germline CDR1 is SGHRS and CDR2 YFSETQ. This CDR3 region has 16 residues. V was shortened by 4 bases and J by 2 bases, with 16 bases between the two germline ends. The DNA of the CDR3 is TGCGCCAGCAGCCGCCGGGGGTGGGGTTCCAAAAACATTCAGTACTTC. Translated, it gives CASSRRGWGSKNIQYF. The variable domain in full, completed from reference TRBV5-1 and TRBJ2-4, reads KAGVTQTPRYLIKTRGQQVTLSCSPISGHRSVSWYQQTPGQGLQFLFEYFSETQRNKGNFPGRFSGRQFSNSRSEMNVSTLELGDSALYLCASSRRGWGSKNIQYFGAGTRLSVL.

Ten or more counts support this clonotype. The DNA of the CDR3 is TGCGCCAGCAGCTTGGCCTCAGGAGGAGGCTCTGGGGCCAACGTCCTGACTTTC. It encodes CASSLASGGGSGANVLTF. The chain is built from TRBV5-1 and TRBJ2-6; perhaps TRBD2 as D (5 bases). V lost 0 bases and J lost 0, with 13 bases in between. The CDR3 is made up of 18 amino acids. The V gene's germline CDR1 is SGHRS and CDR2 YFSETQ.

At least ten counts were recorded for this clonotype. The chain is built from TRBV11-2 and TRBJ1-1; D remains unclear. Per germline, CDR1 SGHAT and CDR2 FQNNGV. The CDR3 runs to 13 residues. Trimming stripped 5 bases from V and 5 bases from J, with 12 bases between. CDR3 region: CASSQARGTEAFF. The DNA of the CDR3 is TGTGCCAGCAGCCAGGCCCGCGGGACTGAAGCTTTCTTT.

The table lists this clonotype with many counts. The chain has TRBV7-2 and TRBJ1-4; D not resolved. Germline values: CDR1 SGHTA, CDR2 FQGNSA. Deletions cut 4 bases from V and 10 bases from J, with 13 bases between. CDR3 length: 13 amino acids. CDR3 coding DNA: TGTGCCAGCAGCTCCTCCCCCTTTTTAAAACTGTTTTTT. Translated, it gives CASSSSPFLKLFF. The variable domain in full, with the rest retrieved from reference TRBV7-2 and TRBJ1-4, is GAGVSQSPSNKVTEKGKDVELRCDPISGHTALYWYRQSLGQGLEFLIYFQGNSAPDKSGLPSDRFSAERTGGSVSTLTIQRTQQEDSAVYLCASSSSPFLKLFFGSGTQLSVL.

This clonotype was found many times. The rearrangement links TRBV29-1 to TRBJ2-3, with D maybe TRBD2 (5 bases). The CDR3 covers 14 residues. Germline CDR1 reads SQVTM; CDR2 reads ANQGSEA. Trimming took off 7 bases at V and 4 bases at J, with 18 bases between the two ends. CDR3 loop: CSAEGGRRADTQYF. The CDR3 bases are TGCAGCGCCGAGGGCGGGCGGCGCGCAGATACGCAGTATTTT.